The present T cell receptor beta chain was sequenced within a study of blood T cell repertoires in COVID-19. At the level of the study: COVID-19 samples from acute and convalescent phases originated in the United States, Italy and Spain. Nucleic acid was either cDNA or gDNA, and it came from T cells, B-cell-depleted T cells, or PBMCs.

In the study's own analysis: Reference gene primer amplification gave estimated nucleated cell counts. Repertoires were generated with immunoSEQ multiplex PCR, while TCRdb's copy carries only in-frame clones and drops some. Clone size and V and J calls were adopted from that table, with D and trimming inferred from the DNA. The table includes approximately 52,000 clones, 75% to 90% detected once. V was trimmed by 6 bases and J by 4 bases, leaving 16 bases between them. Looked up from germline, CDR1 is LNHDA and CDR2 is SQIVND (reference sequence). The CDR3 is 16 residues long. The receptor was derived from a man aged 60-69 years with active COVID-19. The sequencing input was peripheral blood. This chain links TRBV19 with TRBJ2-6, with D maybe TRBD2 (6 bases). The CDR3 is CASSWPWREGANVLTF. DNA of the CDR3: TGTGCCAGTAGCTGGCCTTGGCGGGAAGGGGCCAACGTCCTGACTTTC.